One sample yielded the 31 T cell receptor beta chains listed below, sequenced in a study of blood T cell repertoires in COVID-19. Some clones are missing from TCRdb's copy, which holds only in-frame ones; the method was immunoSEQ multiplex PCR. The repertoire includes roughly 220,000 clones, about four fifths of them detected once, and roughly 6.2% sits in the top ten. Input material: PBMCs or T cells enriched from blood (not recorded which). The receptor set was obtained from a woman aged 35 to 49 who had recovered from COVID-19.

This rearrangement joins TRBV29-1 to TRBJ1-4, with TRBD1 as a possible D gene (6 bases). Germline loops: CDR1 SQVTM, CDR2 ANQGSEA. This CDR3 spans 13 amino acids. Trimming shortened V by 4 bases and J by 6 bases, and 12 bases separated the two germline ends. CDR3 bases: TGCAGCGTTGGTACAGGGTTAGATGAAAAACTGTTTTTT. Residues: CSVGTGLDEKLFF.

This clone has a handful of counts. This chain links TRBV5-1 with TRBJ1-1, with no clear D. Germline CDR1 and CDR2: SGHRS and YFSETQ. V lost 1 base to trimming and J lost 1 base, with 8 bases between them. The CDR3 totals 14 residues. CDR3 coding DNA: TGCGCCAGCAGCTTGTTGCTCAGGAACACTGAAGCTTTCTTT. Translating it yields CASSLLLRNTEAFF. Looking up the rest from reference TRBV5-1 and TRBJ1-1 gives the full variable domain: KAGVTQTPRYLIKTRGQQVTLSCSPISGHRSVSWYQQTPGQGLQFLFEYFSETQRNKGNFPGRFSGRQFSNSRSEMNVSTLELGDSALYLCASSLLLRNTEAFFGQGTRLTVV.

The rearrangement joins TRBV19 to TRBJ1-2, with TRBD1 matching over 7 bases. Losses at the gene ends were 1 base for V and 4 bases for J; bases not matched to a gene: 6. CDR1 and CDR2 from the germline V gene are LNHDA and SQIVND (reference sequence). The CDR3 covers 15 residues. The CDR3 sequence: CASSIVTGTAYGYTF. The DNA of the CDR3 is TGTGCCAGTAGTATAGTCACCGGGACAGCCTATGGCTACACCTTC.

The chain uses TRBV5-1 and TRBJ1-1, with D perhaps TRBD1 (6 bases). The CDR3 extends over 15 amino acids. Germline CDR1 is SGHRS and CDR2 is YFSETQ. The ends were cut back, 7 bases at V and 2 bases at J, with 18 bases in the middle. In DNA form, the CDR3 reads TGCGCCAGCTCAAAGGGGGGGGGTCGAAACACTGAAGCTTTCTTT. This translates into CASSKGGGRNTEAFF.

V and J are TRBV10-3 and TRBJ2-5; 13 bases are shared with TRBD2. The CDR3 length is 13 residues. The trim removed 10 bases at V and 5 bases at J, leaving 4 bases unmatched. Germline lookup yields CDR1 ENHRY and CDR2 SYGVKD. CDR3 protein: CATGLAGDETQYF. The CDR3 region has the DNA TGTGCCACCGGACTAGCGGGAGACGAGACCCAGTACTTC.

The CDR3 DNA is TGTGCCAGCAGCCGGACAGTCGATTATAGGTTGCTGTTTTTT. Amino acids: CASSRTVDYRLLFF. The genes are TRBV28 and TRBJ1-4, with D possibly TRBD1 on 6 matching bases. Trimming pared 6 bases from V and 14 bases from J, leaving 22 bases between. Germline values: CDR1 MDHEN, CDR2 SYDVKM. The CDR3 totals 14 residues.

To note about this clone: Other DNA sequences in the same sample also yield this CDR3. The genes are TRBV7-9 and TRBJ2-1; 8 bases are shared with TRBD2. This CDR3 has 15 residues. From germline, CDR1 is SEHNR and CDR2 FQNEAQ (reference sequence). V shed 1 base, J shed 5 bases, and the junction held 4 bases outside the gene matches. CDR3 DNA sequence: TGTGCCAGCAGCTTAGATGCGGGAGGCCACAATGAGCAGTTCTTC. Its protein is CASSLDAGGHNEQFF.

The rearrangement links TRBV3-1 (or the pseudogene TRBV3-2) to TRBJ2-3; D may be TRBD1 (5 bases). There are 15 residues in the CDR3. Trimming pared 0 bases from V and 6 bases from J, leaving 13 bases between. CDR1 is LGHDT and CDR2 is YNNKEL in the germline V gene (reference sequence). The CDR3 spells CASSQDFQGLDTQYF. The DNA for the CDR3 is TGTGCCAGCAGCCAAGATTTTCAGGGCCTGGATACGCAGTATTTT.

The V gene is TRBV9, the J gene TRBJ1-1, with 8 positions matching TRBD1. Germline CDR1 and CDR2: SGDLS and YYNGEE. The CDR3 runs 13 residues. V was pared by 4 bases and J by 4 bases, with 3 bases of the junction left unmatched. The CDR3 here is CASSTGGATEAFF. CDR3 nucleotide sequence: TGTGCCAGCAGCACAGGGGGTGCCACTGAAGCTTTCTTT.

The chain combines TRBV5-4 with TRBJ2-1; maybe TRBD1 (6 bases). Trimming removed 3 bases from V and 9 bases from J, with 19 bases in between. CDR3 length: 15 amino acids. CDR1 SGHNT and CDR2 YYREEE come from the germline V gene (reference sequence). CDR3 sequence: CASSSGGSRGGEQFF. DNA for the CDR3: TGTGCCAGCAGCTCCGGTGGGAGCAGGGGCGGTGAGCAGTTCTTC.

V is TRBV12-3 or TRBV12-4 and J is TRBJ1-5, with no clear D. CDR3 length: 13 amino acids. V shed 7 bases and J shed 5 bases, with 12 bases lying between them. CDR3 protein: CASTSRRDQPQHF. The CDR3 nucleotides read TGTGCCAGCACCTCGAGGCGGGATCAGCCCCAGCATTTT.

The V call is TRBV15, the J call TRBJ2-7; TRBD1 might be the D (6 bases). CDR1 and CDR2 (germline): LNHNV, YYDKDF (reference sequence). V lost 0 bases, J lost 3 bases, and 6 bases lay in between. This CDR3 is 13 amino acids long. CDR3 coding DNA: TGTGCCACCAGCAGAGAAGGGGGCTACGAGCAGTACTTC. Translation gives CATSREGGYEQYF.

This chain joins TRBV11-2 and TRBJ1-4; 8 nucleotides match TRBD1. Germline CDR1 and CDR2: SGHAT and FQNNGV. V lost 1 base to trimming and J lost 5 bases; unmatched junction nucleotides: 6. CDR3 size: 16 residues. The CDR3 DNA is TGTGCCAGCAGCTTAGGGGTGACAGGGGAAAATGAAAAACTGTTTTTT. This gives the protein CASSLGVTGENEKLFF.

This chain uses TRBV11-2 with TRBJ2-7; D is unresolved. Trimming removed 5 bases from V and 6 bases from J, with 11 bases in between. The length of the CDR3 is 12 residues. Per germline, CDR1 SGHAT and CDR2 FQNNGV. The CDR3 sequence is CASSPRESEQYF. CDR3 nucleotide sequence: TGTGCCAGCAGCCCGAGAGAATCCGAGCAGTACTTC.

This rearrangement joins TRBV5-1 to TRBJ1-4; D possibly corresponds to TRBD1 (5 bases). Looked up from germline, CDR1 is SGHRS and CDR2 is YFSETQ. The V end was cut by 4 bases, the J end by 6 bases, with 16 bases between. The CDR3 is 15 amino acids. The CDR3, as DNA: TGCGCCAGCAGCCTTAACGTAGGGGCAGATGAAAAACTGTTTTTT. Translated, it gives CASSLNVGADEKLFF.

This clone was detected only once. The genes are TRBV5-1 and TRBJ2-7, with 7 bases that match TRBD1. Unmatched junction bases numbered 8, after V lost 3 bases and J lost 2 bases. There are 15 residues in the CDR3. Germline V gene sequence: CDR1 SGHRS, CDR2 YFSETQ. CDR3 bases: TGCGCCAGCAGCTCGTCCACAGGGGCGCCCTACGAGCAGTACTTC. Translation gives CASSSSTGAPYEQYF.

This sequence joins TRBV12-5 and TRBJ2-3, with TRBD1 identical over 8 bases. Germline CDR1 reads LGHNT; CDR2 reads FRNRAP. This CDR3 is built from 15 residues. With V trimmed by 5 bases and J by 4 bases, 8 bases remained unmatched. In nucleotides, the CDR3 is TGTGCTAGTGGTCGGACAGGGTCTTTCGCAGATACGCAGTATTTT. It translates to CASGRTGSFADTQYF.

This chain joins TRBV10-1 and TRBJ1-5; no definite D call. Germline values: CDR1 WNHNN, CDR2 SYGVQD (reference sequence). The CDR3 consists of 19 residues. V was trimmed by 4 bases and J by 0 bases, leaving 22 bases between them. CDR3 in amino acids: CASSATENAPIDSNQPQHF. The CDR3 bases are TGCGCCAGCAGTGCTACAGAGAATGCCCCGATAGATAGCAATCAGCCCCAGCATTTT.

The chain has TRBV4-2 and TRBJ1-2, with a possible D match to TRBD1 (5 bases). Germline-derived CDR1 and CDR2 are LGHNA and YNFKEQ. Trimming stripped 0 bases from V and 3 bases from J, with 14 bases between. CDR3 length: 16 residues. The CDR3 here is CASSQDVRDYDYGYTF. CDR3 bases: TGTGCCAGCAGCCAAGATGTCAGGGACTATGACTATGGCTACACCTTC.

This chain links TRBV12-5 with TRBJ2-3; 8 bases line up with TRBD1. The V gene end was trimmed by 1 base and the J gene end by 3 bases; junction bases not matched to a gene: 9. The V gene's germline CDR1 is LGHNT and CDR2 FRNRAP. CDR3 size: 17 residues. The CDR3 loop reads CASGLGTGTDGTDTQYF. CDR3 DNA: TGTGCTAGTGGTTTGGGGACAGGGACAGATGGAACAGATACGCAGTATTTT.

The rearrangement uses TRBV30 and TRBJ1-1; D remains ambiguous. Germline-derived CDR1 and CDR2 are GTSNPN and SVGIG (reference sequence). The CDR3 is 12 amino acids. V lost 1 base to trimming and J lost 7 bases, with 10 bases between them. The CDR3 bases are TGTGCCTGGAGTGACCGACGGGTTGAAGCTTTCTTT. The encoded protein is CAWSDRRVEAFF.

The CDR3 nucleotides are TGTGCCAGCTCACCCTCCGGGGTGCGAAACATTCAGTACTTC. It is translated as CASSPSGVRNIQYF. The chain is built from TRBV18 and TRBJ2-4; D is possibly TRBD2 (5 bases). The germline CDR1 and CDR2 sequences are KGHSH and LQKENI. The CDR3 has 14 amino acids. V was pared by 3 bases and J by 6 bases, with 12 bases between.

V and J are TRBV30 and TRBJ2-1, with D possibly matching TRBD1 (6 bases). In germline, CDR1 is GTSNPN, CDR2 SVGIG (reference sequence). The CDR3 covers 13 residues. Trimming removed 2 bases at V and 5 bases at J, with 10 bases between. The DNA for the CDR3 is TGTGCCTGGAGTACCGACAGGAACAATGAGCAGTTCTTC. Residues: CAWSTDRNNEQFF. Complete variable domain (other parts from reference TRBV30 and TRBJ2-1): SQTIHQWPATLVQPVGSPLSLECTVEGTSNPNLYWYRQAAGRGLQLLFYSVGIGQISSEVPQNLSASRPQDRQFILSSKKLLLSDSGFYLCAWSTDRNNEQFFGPGTRLTVL.

The CDR3 loop is CSVSDGYNSPLHF. CDR3 sequence (DNA): TGCAGCGTAAGCGACGGATATAATTCACCCCTCCACTTT. V usage is TRBV29-1 and J usage is TRBJ1-6; no firm D call. Germline CDR1 reads SQVTM; CDR2 reads ANQGSEA. Trimming took off 6 bases at V and 4 bases at J, with 10 bases between the two ends. This CDR3 has 13 residues. Full variable domain (outside the CDR3, taken from reference TRBV29-1 and TRBJ1-6): SAVISQKPSRDICQRGTSLTIQCQVDSQVTMMFWYRQQPGQSLTLIATANQGSEATYESGFVIDKFPISRPNLTFSTLTVSNMSPEDSSIYLCSVSDGYNSPLHFGNGTRLTVT.

The chain employs TRBV19 and TRBJ1-2; D uncertain. V was trimmed by 10 bases and J by 4 bases, leaving 13 bases between them. Germline V gene data show CDR1 as LNHDA and CDR2 as SQIVND (reference sequence). The CDR3 has 12 residues. CDR3 protein: CATRSSSYGYTF. CDR3 sequence (DNA): TGTGCCACACGGAGCTCCTCCTATGGCTACACCTTC.

The chain recombines TRBV3-1 (or the pseudogene TRBV3-2) with TRBJ1-1; 8 bases align to TRBD1. In germline, CDR1 is LGHDT, CDR2 YNNKEL (reference sequence). The trim removed 2 bases at V and 7 bases at J, leaving 6 bases unmatched. CDR3 size: 14 residues. The CDR3 reads CASSQQGAAVEAFF. The CDR3 DNA follows: TGTGCCAGCAGCCAACAGGGGGCGGCGGTTGAAGCTTTCTTT.

This clone appeared a few times. The rearrangement joins TRBV28 to TRBJ1-4; weak D call: TRBD1 (6 bases). The CDR3 runs to 14 residues. Trimming removed 6 bases at V and 8 bases at J, with 16 bases between. Germline lookup yields CDR1 MDHEN and CDR2 SYDVKM. The CDR3 nucleotides read TGTGCCAGCAGAAACACAGGGTCGGGCGAAAAACTGTTTTTT. Amino acids: CASRNTGSGEKLFF.

To note about this clone: The same CDR3 arises from other DNA sequences in this sample as well. The chain is built from TRBV7-3 and TRBJ1-1; D remains ambiguous. Trimming cost V 2 bases and J 1 base, with 5 bases left between them. The CDR3 loop spans 13 amino acids. Germline CDR1 is SGHTA and CDR2 is FQGTGA. The CDR3 sequence is CASSLQENTEAFF. CDR3 coding DNA: TGTGCCAGCAGCTTACAGGAGAACACTGAAGCTTTCTTT.

The J gene is TRBJ2-5, the V gene TRBV10-3, with 8 bases that match TRBD2. After removal of 0 bases from V and 5 bases from J, the junction contained 8 bases not matched to a gene. The CDR3 spans 16 residues. CDR1 ENHRY and CDR2 SYGVKD come from the germline V gene. CDR3 coding DNA: TGTGCCATCAGTGAGTCGAGGGGAGCGGGAGTGGAGACCCAGTACTTC. It yields the protein CAISESRGAGVETQYF.

V is TRBV4-3 and J is TRBJ2-1; 8 bases are shared with TRBD2. The CDR3 extends over 14 amino acids. V shed 1 base and J 9 bases; nucleotides not matched to a gene: 5. Germline-derived CDR1 and CDR2 are LGHNA and YSLEER. CDR3 sequence (DNA): TGCGCCAGCAGCCAAGCGGGAGGGCCTTTTGAGCAGTTCTTC. Its translation is CASSQAGGPFEQFF.

This clone occurred once. This sequence joins TRBV28 and TRBJ2-7, with TRBD2 identical over 8 bases. The CDR3 length is 15 residues. Per the germline V gene, CDR1 is MDHEN and CDR2 is SYDVKM. V dropped 2 bases and J dropped 2; count of bases not matched to a gene: 5. This CDR3 is CASSLMVSGAYEQYF. The CDR3 DNA sequence: TGTGCCAGCAGTTTAATGGTTAGCGGGGCCTACGAGCAGTACTTC.